Following are 7 T cell receptor beta chains from one sample sequenced in a study of pediatric ulcerative colitis. Clones were read by immunoSEQ multiplex PCR, and TCRdb kept only the in-frame ones, dropping some. The table records more than 50,000 clones, about 80% of them present only once. The material sequenced was blood. These TCRs come from a boy between 10 and 17 years old with moderate ulcerative colitis.

The V call is TRBV30, the J call TRBJ1-3; no clear D gene. Germline loops: CDR1 GTSNPN, CDR2 SVGIG (reference sequence). The V and J ends lost 4 bases and 1 base respectively, with 8 bases between them. This CDR3 has 13 residues. CDR3 nucleotide sequence: TGTGCCTGGATCTACAGATCTGGAAACACCATATATTTT. This encodes CAWIYRSGNTIYF.

The chain employs TRBV29-1 and TRBJ2-5; 10 positions agree with TRBD2. The CDR3 totals 15 residues. Per germline, CDR1 SQVTM and CDR2 ANQGSEA. V lost 3 bases, J lost 5 bases, and 9 bases stayed unmatched. The DNA for the CDR3 is TGCAGCGTTGATAGGGCTAGCGGGAGCTGGGAGACCCAGTACTTC. Translating it yields CSVDRASGSWETQYF.

The chain employs TRBV7-6 and TRBJ2-1; perhaps TRBD2 as D (6 bases). The CDR3 has 17 residues. Germline lookup yields CDR1 SGHVS and CDR2 FNYEAQ. V was pared by 1 base and J by 1 base, with 14 bases between. The CDR3 region has the DNA TGTGCCAGCAGCTTAGAGTCTGGGGCGGGGTCCTACAATGAGCAGTTCTTC. Translating it yields CASSLESGAGSYNEQFF.

The V call is TRBV19, the J call TRBJ2-1; 10 bases map to TRBD1. The length of the CDR3 is 14 residues. Germline CDR1 is LNHDA and CDR2 is SQIVND (reference sequence). V was pared by 7 bases and J by 6 bases, with 6 bases of the junction left unmatched. The CDR3: CASMEGQGFNEQFF. DNA of the CDR3: TGTGCCAGTATGGAGGGACAGGGGTTCAATGAGCAGTTCTTC.

This clone was counted a few times. The CDR3 protein is CASSHAGSYNEQFF. The DNA of the CDR3 is TGTGCCAGCAGCCACGCGGGTTCCTACAATGAGCAGTTCTTC. This chain links TRBV5-4 with TRBJ2-1; D might be TRBD2 (5 bases). The germline V and J ends were trimmed by 4 bases and 1 base, with 9 bases remaining between them. The CDR3 has 14 amino acids. CDR1 SGHNT and CDR2 YYREEE come from the germline V gene (reference sequence).

The chain links TRBV30 to TRBJ2-7; 7 bases match TRBD2. This CDR3 spans 14 amino acids. With V trimmed by 0 bases and J by 5 bases, 7 bases remained unmatched. Looked up from germline, CDR1 is GTSNPN and CDR2 is SVGIG (reference sequence). The CDR3: CAWSVRGSGNEQYF. In DNA form, the CDR3 reads TGTGCCTGGAGTGTACGCGGGAGTGGCAACGAGCAGTACTTC.

The V call is TRBV30, the J call TRBJ1-6, with D possibly being TRBD1 (6 bases). Trimming took off 4 bases at V and 0 bases at J, with 16 bases between the two ends. The CDR3 totals 17 residues. CDR1 is GTSNPN, CDR2 SVGIG, per germline (reference sequence). The CDR3 reads CAWTKGGLSSYNSPLHF. DNA for the CDR3: TGTGCCTGGACAAAAGGGGGGCTTAGCTCCTATAATTCACCCCTCCACTTT.